This entry lists 22 T cell receptor beta chains sequenced from one sample in a study of blood T cell repertoires in COVID-19. Sequenced by immunoSEQ multiplex PCR; TCRdb stores in-frame clones only, minus some. Of approximately 250,000 clones listed, about nine tenths are singletons. What was sequenced was PBMCs or T cells enriched from blood (not recorded which). The receptors were gathered from a woman aged 35 to 49 with acute COVID-19.

V is TRBV5-1 and J is TRBJ1-1; no firm D call. CDR3 size: 13 residues. Trimming cost V 7 bases and J 6 bases, with 16 bases left between them. In germline, CDR1 is SGHRS, CDR2 YFSETQ. CDR3 bases: TGCGCCAGCTCGGTGGGCACCCTGGCTGAAGCTTTCTTT. This translates into CASSVGTLAEAFF.

This chain uses TRBV2 with TRBJ1-6; D perhaps matches TRBD1 (6 bases). V shed 5 bases and J shed 1 base, with 9 bases lying between them. Per the germline V gene, CDR1 is SNHLY and CDR2 is FYNNEI. The CDR3 runs to 15 residues. As DNA, the CDR3 is TGTGCCAGCAGTACAGGGTCGTCCTATAATTCACCCCTCCACTTT. This codes for CASSTGSSYNSPLHF.

The chain joins TRBV30 to TRBJ1-2; weak D call: TRBD1 (6 bases). The CDR3 is made up of 12 amino acids. V was pared by 7 bases and J by 4 bases, with 13 bases between. CDR1 and CDR2 from the germline V gene are GTSNPN and SVGIG (reference sequence). The CDR3 here is CALQGLGYGYTF. CDR3 in DNA: TGTGCCTTACAGGGATTGGGCTATGGCTACACCTTC.

A remark on this clone: The same CDR3 also results from other DNA sequences found in this sample. The chain uses TRBV30 and TRBJ1-2, with D uncertain. The CDR3 consists of 12 residues. V lost 0 bases to trimming and J lost 4 bases, with 6 bases between them. CDR1 is GTSNPN and CDR2 is SVGIG in the germline V gene (reference sequence). The CDR3 here is CAWSVRGYGYTF. The CDR3 coding sequence is TGTGCCTGGAGTGTACGGGGCTATGGCTACACCTTC.

This clone appeared a single time. V gene TRBV7-9 combines with J gene TRBJ1-1, with 8 bases matching TRBD1. This CDR3 has 16 amino acids. The ends lost 4 bases at V and 1 base at J; junction bases unmatched: 8. The germline V gene has CDR1 SEHNR and CDR2 FQNEAQ (reference sequence). CDR3 in DNA: TGTGCCAGCAGCTGGAGGCTGACAGGGGCGAACACTGAAGCTTTCTTT. This encodes CASSWRLTGANTEAFF.

V is TRBV18 and J is TRBJ1-3; D not resolved. Trimming took 1 base from V and 3 from J, leaving 10 bases between them. This CDR3 region has 15 residues. Germline V gives CDR1 KGHSH, CDR2 LQKENI. The CDR3 spells CASSPRPGNGNTIYF. CDR3 DNA sequence: TGTGCCAGCTCACCACGACCCGGGAATGGAAACACCATATATTTT.

As concerns this clone: The junction does not match germline at one end; this may be a read error. The rearrangement links TRBV12-3 or TRBV12-4 to TRBJ2-3; TRBD1 might be the D (6 bases). The CDR3 length is 9 residues. CDR3 DNA sequence: TGTGCCAGCAGTTTAGGGACAGCGTTT. The encoded protein is CASSLGTAF.

The V and J genes are TRBV12-3 or TRBV12-4 and TRBJ2-5; tentatively, D is TRBD1 (6 bases). The CDR3 is made up of 13 amino acids. V lost 1 base, J lost 7 bases, and 10 bases lay in between. CDR3 sequence: CASSLDRAATQYF. CDR3 in DNA: TGTGCCAGCAGTTTAGACAGGGCTGCGACCCAGTACTTC.

The chain uses TRBV27 and TRBJ1-5; the match to TRBD1 covers 7 bases. Per the germline V gene, CDR1 is MNHEY and CDR2 is SMNVEV (reference sequence). Germline trimming cut 1 base from V and 7 bases from J; bases unmatched to any gene: 4. The CDR3 loop spans 14 amino acids. CDR3 residues: CASSLWTGGQPQHF. The CDR3 DNA sequence: TGTGCCAGCAGTTTATGGACAGGCGGACAGCCCCAGCATTTT.

The rearrangement joins TRBV7-2 to TRBJ2-5; no reliable D call. V shed 3 bases and J shed 5 bases, with 16 bases lying between them. The CDR3 contains 15 residues. Germline V gene data show CDR1 as SGHTA and CDR2 as FQGNSA. This chain's CDR3 is CASSFRVPDWETQYF. CDR3 coding DNA: TGTGCCAGCAGCTTTAGAGTGCCCGATTGGGAGACCCAGTACTTC.

The chain links TRBV25-1 to TRBJ2-6; a weak D match, TRBD1 (5 bases). With 7 bases removed from V and 2 bases from J, the gap between germline ends came to 6 bases. This CDR3 has 13 residues. From germline, CDR1 is MGHDK and CDR2 SYGVNS. CDR3 nucleotide sequence: TGTGCCAGCATGGGGCCTGGGGCCAACGTCCTGACTTTC. The encoded protein is CASMGPGANVLTF.

This sequence joins TRBV2 and TRBJ1-4; D may be TRBD1 (6 bases). Trimming removed 6 bases from V and 8 bases from J, with 22 bases in between. Germline CDR1 and CDR2: SNHLY and FYNNEI. This CDR3 spans 16 amino acids. The CDR3 protein is CASSLNTQGGREKLFF. CDR3 coding DNA: TGTGCCAGCAGCCTAAACACACAGGGAGGGAGGGAAAAACTGTTTTTT.

This clone was counted between two and nine times. The chain combines TRBV6-5 with TRBJ1-1; D gene unclear. Germline CDR1 and CDR2: MNHEY and SVGAGI. The V and J ends lost 0 bases and 1 base respectively, with 6 bases between them. The CDR3 consists of 14 residues. The CDR3 reads CASSYSTTNTEAFF. CDR3 nucleotide sequence: TGTGCCAGCAGTTACTCGACAACGAACACTGAAGCTTTCTTT.

The chain employs TRBV5-1 and TRBJ2-2, with D possibly being TRBD2 (6 bases). This CDR3 is built from 14 residues. The V and J ends lost 2 bases and 8 bases respectively, with 13 bases between them. The V gene's germline CDR1 is SGHRS and CDR2 YFSETQ. The CDR3 reads CASSLERGLGELFF. The CDR3 DNA reads TGCGCCAGCAGCTTAGAGAGGGGACTGGGGGAGCTGTTTTTT. The full variable domain, its missing parts supplied by reference TRBV5-1 and TRBJ2-2, is KAGVTQTPRYLIKTRGQQVTLSCSPISGHRSVSWYQQTPGQGLQFLFEYFSETQRNKGNFPGRFSGRQFSNSRSEMNVSTLELGDSALYLCASSLERGLGELFFGEGSRLTVL.

This clone has only one observation. The J gene is TRBJ1-1, the V gene TRBV3-1 (or the pseudogene TRBV3-2), with 7 bases lining up with TRBD1. CDR3 size: 16 residues. V trimming: 4 bases; J trimming: 4 bases; junction bases outside the gene matches: 12. CDR1 and CDR2 (germline): LGHDT, YNNKEL (reference sequence). CDR3 nucleotide sequence: TGTGCCAGCAGCCCCTCGACAGGGTGGGGGTCCACTGAAGCTTTCTTT. This sequence encodes CASSPSTGWGSTEAFF.

The CDR3 region is CASSVATANTEAFF. In nucleotides, the CDR3 is TGTGCCAGCAGCGTAGCAACAGCGAACACTGAAGCTTTCTTT. The chain joins TRBV9 to TRBJ1-1; D is uncertain. The CDR3 is 14 amino acids. V lost 0 bases to trimming and J lost 1 base, with 7 bases between them. In germline, CDR1 is SGDLS, CDR2 YYNGEE.

V gene TRBV7-8 combines with J gene TRBJ2-5; D is perhaps TRBD2 (5 bases). This CDR3 has 16 residues. Germline lookup yields CDR1 SGHVS and CDR2 FQNEAQ. Trimming took off 4 bases at V and 5 bases at J, with 20 bases between the two ends. The CDR3 nucleotides read TGTGCCAGCAGCTCCACTAGACTCTTAGGCGGGGAGACCCAGTACTTC. Translation: CASSSTRLLGGETQYF.

The chain is built from TRBV6-5 and TRBJ2-5, with 8 bases lining up with TRBD2. CDR1 is MNHEY and CDR2 is SVGAGI in the germline V gene. With 6 bases clipped from V and 4 bases from J, the junction kept 7 bases outside the gene matches. The CDR3 runs 14 residues. The CDR3 DNA reads TGTGCCAGCAGCGGACTAGCTGTTGGAGAGACCCAGTACTTC. Translated: CASSGLAVGETQYF.

This chain uses TRBV29-1 with TRBJ2-1; TRBD2 matches at 15 bases. The germline gives CDR1 SQVTM, CDR2 ANQGSEA. The CDR3 spans 15 residues. The V gene end was trimmed by 1 base and the J gene end by 10 bases; junction bases not matched to a gene: 5. DNA for the CDR3: TGCAGCGTTGAAGGGACTAGCGGGAGGGCCAAAGAGCAGTTCTTC. It yields the protein CSVEGTSGRAKEQFF.

CDR3 amino acids: CASSLVGFKNTEAFF. CDR3 nucleotide sequence: TGTGCCAGCAGCTTAGTCGGTTTTAAGAACACTGAAGCTTTCTTT. This chain uses TRBV13 with TRBJ1-1; D not certain. The germline CDR1 and CDR2 sequences are PRHDT and FYEKMQ (reference sequence). This CDR3 has 15 amino acids. V lost 1 base and J 1 base, leaving 10 bases between the germline ends. Full variable domain (rest looked up from reference TRBV13 and TRBJ1-1): AAGVIQSPRHLIKEKRETATLKCYPIPRHDTVYWYQQGPGQDPQFLISFYEKMQSDKGSIPDRFSAQQFSDYHSELNMSSLELGDSALYFCASSLVGFKNTEAFFGQGTRLTVV.

This chain uses TRBV4-2 with TRBJ2-7; 9 bases map to TRBD1. This CDR3 region has 12 residues. Trimming at V came to 6 bases and at J to 4 bases, leaving 1 base not matched to a gene. Germline loops: CDR1 LGHNA, CDR2 YNFKEQ. The CDR3 DNA is TGTGCCAGCAGGGACAGGGGATACGAGCAGTACTTC. Translation gives CASRDRGYEQYF.

The J gene is TRBJ2-7, the V gene TRBV28, with TRBD2 matching over 11 bases. V gave up 5 bases and J gave up 1 base; unmatched junction bases: 4. The CDR3 extends over 15 amino acids. Germline CDR1 MDHEN, CDR2 SYDVKM. The CDR3 sequence: CASSGPSGRSYEQYV. Written as DNA, the CDR3 is TGTGCCAGCAGTGGTCCTAGCGGGAGGTCCTACGAGCAGTACGTC.